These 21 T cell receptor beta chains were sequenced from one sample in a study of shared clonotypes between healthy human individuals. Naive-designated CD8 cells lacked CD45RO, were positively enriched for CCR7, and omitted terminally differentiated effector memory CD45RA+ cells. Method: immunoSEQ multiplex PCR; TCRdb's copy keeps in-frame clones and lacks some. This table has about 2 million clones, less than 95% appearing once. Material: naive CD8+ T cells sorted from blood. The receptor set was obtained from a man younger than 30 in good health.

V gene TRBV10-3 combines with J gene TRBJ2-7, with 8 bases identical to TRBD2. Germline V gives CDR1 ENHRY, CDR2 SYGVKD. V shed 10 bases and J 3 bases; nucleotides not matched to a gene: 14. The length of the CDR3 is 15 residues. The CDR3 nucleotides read TGTGCCACCGGGGGGAACGGGACTAGACTCTACGAGCAGTACTTC. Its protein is CATGGNGTRLYEQYF.

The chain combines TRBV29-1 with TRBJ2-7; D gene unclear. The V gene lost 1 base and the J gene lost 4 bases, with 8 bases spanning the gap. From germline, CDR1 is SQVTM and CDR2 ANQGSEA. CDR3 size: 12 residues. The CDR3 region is CSVEVWGYEQYF. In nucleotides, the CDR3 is TGCAGCGTTGAAGTGTGGGGATACGAGCAGTACTTC.

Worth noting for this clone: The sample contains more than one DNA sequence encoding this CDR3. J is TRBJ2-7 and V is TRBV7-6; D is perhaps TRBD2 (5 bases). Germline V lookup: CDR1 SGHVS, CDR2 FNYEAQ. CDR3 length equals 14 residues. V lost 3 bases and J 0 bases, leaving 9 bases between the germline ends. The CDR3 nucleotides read TGTGCCAGCAGCTTCTCGGGGTCCTCCTACGAGCAGTACTTC. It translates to CASSFSGSSYEQYF.

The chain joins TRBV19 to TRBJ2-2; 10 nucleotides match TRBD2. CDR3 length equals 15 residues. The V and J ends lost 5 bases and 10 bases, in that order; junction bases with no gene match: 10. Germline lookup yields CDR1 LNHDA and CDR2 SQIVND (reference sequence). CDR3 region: CASSEASGRVPELFF. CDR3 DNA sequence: TGTGCCAGTAGTGAGGCGAGCGGGAGGGTACCGGAGCTGTTTTTT.

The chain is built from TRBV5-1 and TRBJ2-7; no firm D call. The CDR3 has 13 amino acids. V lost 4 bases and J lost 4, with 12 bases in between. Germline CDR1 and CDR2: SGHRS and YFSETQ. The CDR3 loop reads CASSLRLGYEQYF. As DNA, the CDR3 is TGCGCCAGCAGCCTCAGACTGGGTTACGAGCAGTACTTC.

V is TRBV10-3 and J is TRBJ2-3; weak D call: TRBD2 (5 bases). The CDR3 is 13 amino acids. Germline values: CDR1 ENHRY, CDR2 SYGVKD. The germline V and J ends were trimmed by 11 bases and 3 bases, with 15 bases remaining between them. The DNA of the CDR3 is TGTGCCGCCTCTTACACTAGAACAGATACGCAGTATTTT. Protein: CAASYTRTDTQYF.

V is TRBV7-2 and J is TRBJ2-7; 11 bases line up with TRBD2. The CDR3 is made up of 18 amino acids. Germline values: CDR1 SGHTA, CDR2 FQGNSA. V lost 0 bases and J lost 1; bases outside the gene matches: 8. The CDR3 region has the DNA TGTGCCAGCAGCTTAGCGGTAGCGGGGGGGCTTATATCCTACGAGCAGTACTTC. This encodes CASSLAVAGGLISYEQYF.

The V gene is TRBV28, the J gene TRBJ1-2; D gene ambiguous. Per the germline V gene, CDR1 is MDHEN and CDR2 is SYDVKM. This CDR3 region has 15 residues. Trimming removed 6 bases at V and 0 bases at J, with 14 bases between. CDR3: CASRETVTPNYGYTF. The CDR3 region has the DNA TGTGCCAGCAGAGAAACAGTGACGCCTAACTATGGCTACACCTTC.

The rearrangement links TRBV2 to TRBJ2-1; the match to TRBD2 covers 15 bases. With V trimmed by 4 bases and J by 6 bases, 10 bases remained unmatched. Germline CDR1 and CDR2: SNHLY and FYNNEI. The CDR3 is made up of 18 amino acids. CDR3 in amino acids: CASSAAPGLAGGSNEQFF. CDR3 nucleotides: TGTGCCAGCAGTGCCGCCCCGGGACTAGCGGGAGGAAGCAATGAGCAGTTCTTC.

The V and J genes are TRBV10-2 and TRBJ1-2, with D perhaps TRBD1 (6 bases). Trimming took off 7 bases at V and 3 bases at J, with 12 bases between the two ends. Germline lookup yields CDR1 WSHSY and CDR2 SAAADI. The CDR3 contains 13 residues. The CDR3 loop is CASTAPGDYGYTF. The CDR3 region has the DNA TGCGCCAGCACCGCACCAGGGGACTATGGCTACACCTTC.

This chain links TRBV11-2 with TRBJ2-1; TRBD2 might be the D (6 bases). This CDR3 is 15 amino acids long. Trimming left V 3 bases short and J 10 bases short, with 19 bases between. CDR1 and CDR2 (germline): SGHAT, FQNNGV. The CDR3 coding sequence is TGTGCCAGCAGCTTTGGGCGGGGCCAAACTGGGGAGCAGTTCTTC. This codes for CASSFGRGQTGEQFF.

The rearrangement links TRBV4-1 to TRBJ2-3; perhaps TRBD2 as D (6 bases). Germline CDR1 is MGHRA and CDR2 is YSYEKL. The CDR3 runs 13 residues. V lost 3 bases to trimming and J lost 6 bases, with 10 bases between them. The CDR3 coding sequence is TGCGCCAGCAGCCACGGCGGGACGGATACGCAGTATTTT. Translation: CASSHGGTDTQYF.

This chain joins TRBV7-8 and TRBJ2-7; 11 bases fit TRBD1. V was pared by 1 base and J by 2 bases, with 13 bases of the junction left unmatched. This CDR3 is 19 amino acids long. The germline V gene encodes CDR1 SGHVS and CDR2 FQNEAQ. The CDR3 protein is CASSLDRTGGAELPYEQYF. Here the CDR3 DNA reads TGTGCCAGCAGCTTAGATCGGACAGGGGGCGCCGAGCTCCCCTACGAGCAGTACTTC. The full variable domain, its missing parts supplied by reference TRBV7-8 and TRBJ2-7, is GAGVSQSPRYKVAKRGQDVALRCDPISGHVSLFWYQQALGQGPEFLTYFQNEAQLDKSGLPSDRFFAERPEGSVSTLKIQRTQQEDSAVYLCASSLDRTGGAELPYEQYFGPGTRLTVT.

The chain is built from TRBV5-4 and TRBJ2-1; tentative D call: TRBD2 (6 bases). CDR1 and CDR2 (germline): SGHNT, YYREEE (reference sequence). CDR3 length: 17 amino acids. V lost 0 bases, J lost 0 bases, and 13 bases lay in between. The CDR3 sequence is CASSLGKLAFSYNEQFF. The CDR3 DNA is TGTGCCAGCAGCTTGGGTAAGCTAGCGTTCTCCTACAATGAGCAGTTCTTC.

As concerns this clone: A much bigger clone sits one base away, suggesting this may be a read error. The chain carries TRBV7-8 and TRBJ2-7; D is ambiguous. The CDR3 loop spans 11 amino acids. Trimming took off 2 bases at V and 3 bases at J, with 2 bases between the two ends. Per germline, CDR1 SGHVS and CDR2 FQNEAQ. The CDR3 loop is CASSLHYEQYF. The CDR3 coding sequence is TGTGCCAGCAGCTTACACTACGAGCAGTACTTC. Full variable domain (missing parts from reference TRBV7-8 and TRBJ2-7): GAGVSQSPRYKVAKRGQDVALRCDPISGHVSLFWYQQALGQGPEFLTYFQNEAQLDKSGLPSDRFFAERPEGSVSTLKIQRTQQEDSAVYLCASSLHYEQYFGPGTRLTVT.

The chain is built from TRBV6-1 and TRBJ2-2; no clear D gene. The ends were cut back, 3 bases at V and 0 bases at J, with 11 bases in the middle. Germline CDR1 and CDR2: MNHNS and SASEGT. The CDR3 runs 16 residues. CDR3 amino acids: CASSELIGANTGELFF. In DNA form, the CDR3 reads TGTGCCAGCAGTGAGTTGATAGGAGCGAACACCGGGGAGCTGTTTTTT.

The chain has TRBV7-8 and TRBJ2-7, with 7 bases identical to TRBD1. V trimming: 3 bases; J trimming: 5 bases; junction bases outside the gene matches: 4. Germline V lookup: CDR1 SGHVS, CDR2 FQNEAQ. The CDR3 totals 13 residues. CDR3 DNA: TGTGCCAGCAGCTTCTGGCAGGGGGACGAGCAGTACTTC. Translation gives CASSFWQGDEQYF.

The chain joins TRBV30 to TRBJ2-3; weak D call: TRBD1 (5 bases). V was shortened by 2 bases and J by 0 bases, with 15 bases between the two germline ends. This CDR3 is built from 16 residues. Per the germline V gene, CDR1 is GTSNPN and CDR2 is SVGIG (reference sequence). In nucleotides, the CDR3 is TGTGCCTGGAGTCCGACAGAAGTTTTAAGCACAGATACGCAGTATTTT. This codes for CAWSPTEVLSTDTQYF. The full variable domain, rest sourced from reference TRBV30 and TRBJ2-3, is SQTIHQWPATLVQPVGSPLSLECTVEGTSNPNLYWYRQAAGRGLQLLFYSVGIGQISSEVPQNLSASRPQDRQFILSSKKLLLSDSGFYLCAWSPTEVLSTDTQYFGPGTRLTVL.

CDR3 loop: CAWSWAARNSPLHF. As DNA, the CDR3 is TGTGCCTGGAGTTGGGCAGCGAGAAATTCACCCCTCCACTTT. The chain employs TRBV30 and TRBJ1-6; the D is unclear. Germline V gene lookup returns CDR1 GTSNPN and CDR2 SVGIG (reference sequence). The CDR3 runs to 14 residues. Trimming stripped 2 bases from V and 7 bases from J, with 12 bases between.

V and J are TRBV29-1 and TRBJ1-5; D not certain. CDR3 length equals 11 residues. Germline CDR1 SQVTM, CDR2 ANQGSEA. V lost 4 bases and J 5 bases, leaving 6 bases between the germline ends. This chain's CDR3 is CSVGGDQPQHF. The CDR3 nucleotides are TGCAGCGTTGGTGGGGATCAGCCCCAGCATTTT.

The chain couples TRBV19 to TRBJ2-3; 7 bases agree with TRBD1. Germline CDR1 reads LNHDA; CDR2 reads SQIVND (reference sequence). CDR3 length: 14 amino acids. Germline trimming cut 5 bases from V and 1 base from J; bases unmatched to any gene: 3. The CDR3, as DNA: TGTGCCAGTAGTGGAGACAGGGGCACAGATACGCAGTATTTT. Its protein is CASSGDRGTDTQYF.